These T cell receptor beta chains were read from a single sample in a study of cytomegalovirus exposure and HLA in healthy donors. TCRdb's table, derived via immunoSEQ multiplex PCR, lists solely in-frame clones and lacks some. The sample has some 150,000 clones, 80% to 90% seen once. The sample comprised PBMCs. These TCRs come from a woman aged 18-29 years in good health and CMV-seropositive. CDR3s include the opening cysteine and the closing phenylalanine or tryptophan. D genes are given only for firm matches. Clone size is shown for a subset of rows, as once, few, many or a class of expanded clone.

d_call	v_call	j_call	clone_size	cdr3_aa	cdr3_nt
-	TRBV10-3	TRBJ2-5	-	CAISGLDETQYF	TGTGCCATCAGTGGACTCGATGAGACCCAGTACTTC
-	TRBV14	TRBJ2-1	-	CASSQPPGRGQVNEQFF	TGTGCCAGCAGCCAACCCCCAGGGAGGGGACAGGTCAATGAGCAGTTCTTC
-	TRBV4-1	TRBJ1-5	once	CASSHGSTQPQHF	TGCGCCAGCAGCCACGGTTCAACTCAGCCCCAGCATTTT
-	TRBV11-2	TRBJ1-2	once	CASSAPTLEGPNYGYTF	TGTGCCAGCAGCGCCCCTACCCTTGAGGGCCCTAACTATGGCTACACCTTC
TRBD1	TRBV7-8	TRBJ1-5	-	CASSLLAQGVYSNQPQHF	TGTGCCAGCAGCTTACTCGCGCAGGGGGTTTATAGCAATCAGCCCCAGCATTTT
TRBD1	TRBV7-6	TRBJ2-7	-	CASSSRTGANEQYF	TGTGCCAGCAGCTCCCGGACAGGGGCTAACGAGCAGTACTTC
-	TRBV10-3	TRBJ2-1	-	CATAPGHLPANEQFF	TGTGCCACCGCTCCTGGCCACCTGCCTGCCAATGAGCAGTTCTTC
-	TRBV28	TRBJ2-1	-	CATFSAGHRTYNEQFF	TGTGCCACCTTTTCGGCCGGACACCGCACCTACAATGAGCAGTTCTTC
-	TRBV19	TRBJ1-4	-	CASSIGSGATNEKLFF	TGTGCCAGTAGTATCGGTTCCGGTGCAACTAATGAAAAACTGTTTTTT
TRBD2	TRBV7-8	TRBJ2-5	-	CASSLVLAGIRETQYF	TGTGCCAGCAGCTTAGTCCTAGCGGGGATTCGGGAGACCCAGTACTTC
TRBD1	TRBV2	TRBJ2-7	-	CASRPDRDYEQYF	TGTGCCAGCAGACCGGACAGGGACTACGAGCAGTACTTC
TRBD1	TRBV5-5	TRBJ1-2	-	CASSGDRASYGYTF	TGTGCCAGCAGCGGGGACAGGGCTTCCTATGGCTACACCTTC
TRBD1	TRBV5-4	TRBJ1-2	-	CASSLRDRGFYGYTF	TGTGCCAGCAGCTTGAGGGACAGGGGATTCTATGGCTACACCTTC
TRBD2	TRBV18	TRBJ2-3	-	CASSPGAGNLDTQYF	TGTGCCAGCTCACCAGGAGCGGGGAATTTAGATACGCAGTATTTT
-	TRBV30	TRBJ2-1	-	CAWSGRGLHNEQFF	TGTGCCTGGAGTGGGCGGGGGCTACACAATGAGCAGTTCTTC
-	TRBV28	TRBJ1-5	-	CASIAGYSNQPQHF	TGTGCCAGCATCGCGGGTTATAGCAATCAGCCCCAGCATTTT
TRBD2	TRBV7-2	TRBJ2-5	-	CASSFNRLAGEETQYF	TGTGCCAGCAGCTTCAATCGACTAGCGGGAGAAGAGACCCAGTACTTC
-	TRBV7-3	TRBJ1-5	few	CASSRTSDQPQHF	TGTGCCAGCAGCCGAACCTCAGATCAGCCCCAGCATTTT
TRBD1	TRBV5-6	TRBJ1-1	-	CASRRTGLNTEAFF	TGTGCCAGCAGGCGGACAGGGTTGAACACTGAAGCTTTCTTT
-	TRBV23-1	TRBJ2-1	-	CASSQGRTALIYNEQFF	TGCGCCAGCAGTCAAGGAAGAACAGCCCTGATCTACAATGAGCAGTTCTTC
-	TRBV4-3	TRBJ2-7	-	CASSQRLLISEQYF	TGCGCCAGCAGCCAGAGATTGCTCATATCCGAGCAGTACTTC
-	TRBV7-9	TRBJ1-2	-	CASSLLRKGTNYGYTF	TGTGCCAGCAGCTTACTGAGGAAGGGGACTAACTATGGCTACACCTTC
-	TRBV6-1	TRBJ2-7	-	CASSGRGAKTYEQYF	TGTGCCAGCAGTGGCCGTGGGGCGAAAACCTACGAGCAGTACTTC
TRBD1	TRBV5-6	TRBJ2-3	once	CASSGGQANTDTQYF	TGTGCCAGCAGCGGCGGACAGGCCAACACAGATACGCAGTATTTT
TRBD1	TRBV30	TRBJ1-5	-	CAWRRTGGGHQPQHF	TGTGCCTGGAGAAGGACAGGGGGAGGCCATCAGCCCCAGCATTTT
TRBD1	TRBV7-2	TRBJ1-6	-	CASRRGQGNSPLHF	TGTGCCAGCAGACGGGGACAGGGAAATTCACCCCTCCACTTT
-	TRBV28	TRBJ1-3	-	CASSLWTGSPPGNTIYF	TGTGCCAGCAGTTTATGGACAGGTAGTCCACCTGGAAACACCATATATTTT
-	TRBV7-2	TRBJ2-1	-	CASSSGQRNEQFF	TGTGCCAGCAGCTCTGGACAGAGGAATGAGCAGTTCTTC
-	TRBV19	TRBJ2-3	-	CASSMRRGGLTVSTDTQYF	TGTGCCAGTAGTATGAGACGGGGAGGACTAACGGTTAGCACAGATACGCAGTATTTT
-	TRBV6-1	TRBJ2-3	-	CASDKRGTDTQYF	TGTGCCAGCGACAAGCGGGGCACAGATACGCAGTATTTT
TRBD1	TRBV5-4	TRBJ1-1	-	CASSYFIGQATEAFF	TGTGCCAGCAGCTACTTTATTGGACAGGCCACTGAAGCTTTCTTT
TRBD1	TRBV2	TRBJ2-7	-	CASSQGTGSYEQYF	TGTGCCAGCAGTCAAGGGACAGGGTCCTACGAGCAGTACTTC
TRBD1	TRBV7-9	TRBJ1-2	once	CASSLSDRAHYGYTF	TGTGCCAGCAGCTTATCCGACAGGGCACACTATGGCTACACCTTC
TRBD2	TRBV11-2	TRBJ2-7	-	CASSSNTRGAAYEQYF	TGTGCCAGCAGCTCCAATACGCGGGGGGCTGCCTACGAGCAGTACTTC
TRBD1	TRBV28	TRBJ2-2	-	CASSRTGFEAGELFF	TGTGCCAGCAGCCGGACAGGGTTTGAGGCCGGGGAGCTGTTTTTT
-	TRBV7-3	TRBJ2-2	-	CASSLEGELFF	TGTGCCAGCAGCTTGGAGGGGGAGCTGTTTTTT
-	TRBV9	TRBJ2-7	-	CASSVAGTDSYEQYF	TGTGCCAGCAGCGTAGCTGGGACTGACTCCTACGAGCAGTACTTC
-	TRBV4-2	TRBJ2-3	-	CASSQVTDGGGSDTQYF	TGTGCCAGCAGCCAAGTAACTGATGGGGGCGGTTCAGATACGCAGTATTTT
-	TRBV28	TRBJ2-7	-	CASSLLGAPYEQYF	TGTGCCAGCAGTTTATTGGGAGCCCCCTACGAGCAGTACTTC
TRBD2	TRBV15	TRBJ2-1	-	CATSRDVLSGGLSSYNEQFF	TGTGCCACCAGCAGAGATGTATTGAGCGGGGGGCTGAGCTCCTACAATGAGCAGTTCTTC
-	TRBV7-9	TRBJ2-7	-	CASSLGGVRSEQYF	TGTGCCAGCAGCTTAGGGGGCGTCCGAAGCGAGCAGTACTTC
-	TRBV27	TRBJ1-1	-	CASRRARGNTEAFF	TGTGCCAGCAGGCGGGCCCGGGGGAACACTGAAGCTTTCTTT
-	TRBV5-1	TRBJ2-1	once	CASSPSGTPSYNEQFF	TGCGCCAGCAGTCCTTCCGGGACTCCATCTTACAATGAGCAGTTCTTC
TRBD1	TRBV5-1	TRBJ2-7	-	CASSYGTGDYEQYF	TGCGCCAGCAGCTACGGGACAGGGGACTACGAGCAGTACTTC
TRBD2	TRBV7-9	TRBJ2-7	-	CASSLAPAGDYEQYF	TGTGCCAGCAGCTTAGCGCCTGCGGGAGACTACGAGCAGTACTTC
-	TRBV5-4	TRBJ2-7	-	CASSLTRKGGYEQYF	TGTGCCAGCAGCTTAACCCGGAAAGGCGGGTACGAGCAGTACTTC
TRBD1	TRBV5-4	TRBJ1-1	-	CASSPDGQGNTEAFF	TGTGCCAGCAGTCCCGATGGACAGGGGAACACTGAAGCTTTCTTT
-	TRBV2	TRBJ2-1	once	CASSGWPIARNEQFF	TGTGCCAGCAGTGGGTGGCCGATAGCGAGGAATGAGCAGTTCTTC
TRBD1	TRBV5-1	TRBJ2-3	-	CASASGVRGRDTQYF	TGCGCCAGCGCCTCTGGTGTCAGGGGGCGAGATACGCAGTATTTT
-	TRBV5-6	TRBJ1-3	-	CASSFLSGSSGNTIYF	TGTGCCAGCAGCTTTTTGTCGGGGAGCTCTGGAAACACCATATATTTT
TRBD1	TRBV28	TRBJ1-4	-	CASGDSANEKLFF	TGTGCCAGTGGGGACAGCGCGAATGAAAAACTGTTTTTT
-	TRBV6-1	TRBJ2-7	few	CASRQGTVYEQYF	TGTGCCAGCAGACAGGGTACGGTCTACGAGCAGTACTTC
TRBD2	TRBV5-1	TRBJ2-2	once	CASSALAGGTGELFF	TGCGCCAGCAGCGCACTAGCGGGAGGGACCGGGGAGCTGTTTTTT
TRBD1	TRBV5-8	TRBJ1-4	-	CASSRGSGTGYGEKLFF	TGTGCCAGCAGCCGAGGGTCCGGGACAGGGTATGGCGAAAAACTGTTTTTT
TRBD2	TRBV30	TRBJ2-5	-	CAWSVFWGEGVLQETQYF	TGTGCCTGGAGTGTATTTTGGGGGGAGGGCGTCCTCCAAGAGACCCAGTACTTC